Given below is one T cell receptor beta chain in context. The sample holds many counts of this clonotype. Its antigen is currently not known. No much larger clonotype is one base removed from it; base qualities were not supplied. These data are taken from a study of CD8+CD57+ T cells in acquired aplastic anemia (dated by TCRdb to 2016 to 2019). Background for the entire study: DNA extracted from sorted CD4+ and CD8+ cells had a mean of approximately 3.4 ug, with a range of roughly 0.18 to 27.4 ug. Mean read counts for healthy donor samples were roughly 10 million for CD4+ cells and some 12 million for CD8+ cells.

TCR beta VDJ combination and CDR3 sequence profiling used genomic DNA as the template. TCR repertoire sequencing was run on an Illumina HiSeq 2000. Per the original workflow: TRBV/TRBJ rearrangement plots, CDR3 size and DJ length profiles, and Simpson's diversity index were used to evaluate the repertoires. The most abundant DNA sequence in the deep sequencing data was defined as the immunodominant clone. CDR3 amino acid sequences were screened for sharing across subjects and compared with published repertoires and the VDJdb database. TCRdb applied fastp at Q25 and MiXCR to the public reads, then kept only in-frame beta chains. Each CDR3 protein gets just one entry, which takes the most common genes and DNA from the rows behind it. TCRdb, not the authors, supplied the V and J calls. The sample data list about 160,000 distinct CDR3 sequences, and 35% to 55% of these were observed just once. The ten largest clonotypes hold approximately 1% of the sample.

The study deep-sequenced TCR repertoires of sorted CD4+ and CD8+ blood T cells from severe aplastic anemia patients and healthy subjects. Ficoll-Paque density gradient centrifugation was used to isolate peripheral blood mononuclear cells. Before DNA was extracted, CD4+ and CD8+ T cells were sorted using either FACS or magnetic beads. Results and caveats for the whole study, not just this receptor: Around 30 CD8+ CDR3 sequences were shared between patients and controls but appeared highly expressed in patients and within their immunodominant clones. No significant difference in CD8+ Simpson's diversity was found between patients and healthy controls (P=0.060).

Trimming takes 2 bases from V and 4 bases from J, and the germline ends sit 12 bases apart. CDR1 and CDR2 (SGHKS, YYEKEE) derive from the germline V gene (reference sequence). Counted from cysteine to phenylalanine, this CDR3 has 14 amino acids. The CDR3 DNA has 42 bases and is translated from base 1. Material for sequencing was sorted CD4+, CD8+, or CD8+CD57+ T cells (not recorded which) from PBMCs. The rearrangement combines TRBV5-5 with TRBJ1-1; the D gene assignment is ambiguous. This TCR was recovered from a human donor in good health. The encoded CDR3 is CASSLEGWVTEAFF. The DNA is as follows: TGTGCCAGCAGCTTAGAAGGTTGGGTCACTGAAGCTTTCTTT.